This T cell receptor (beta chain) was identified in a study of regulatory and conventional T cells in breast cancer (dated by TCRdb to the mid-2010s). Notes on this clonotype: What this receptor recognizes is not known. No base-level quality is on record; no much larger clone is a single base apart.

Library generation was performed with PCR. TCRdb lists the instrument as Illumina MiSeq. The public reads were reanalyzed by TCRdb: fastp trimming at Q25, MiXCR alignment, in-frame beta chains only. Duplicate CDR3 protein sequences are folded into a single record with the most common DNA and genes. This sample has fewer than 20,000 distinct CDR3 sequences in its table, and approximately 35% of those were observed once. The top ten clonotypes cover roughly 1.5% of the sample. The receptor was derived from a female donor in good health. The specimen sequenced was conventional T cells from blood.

The DNA sequence is given as TGCGCCAGCAGCTTAACAGGGTCTCCCTACGAGCAGTACTTC. Its product reads: CASSLTGSPYEQYF. The chain employs TRBV5-1 and TRBJ2-7; the D gene is perhaps TRBD1, on 6 matching bases. Trimming takes 2 bases from V and 2 bases from J, and the germline ends sit 11 bases apart. Via the germline V gene, CDR1 is SGHRS and CDR2 YFSETQ. The CDR3 numbers 14 residues from cysteine through phenylalanine. The kept DNA is CDR3 alone, 42 bases in frame from the first base. Full variable domain (CDR3 extended with the reference TRBV5-1 and TRBJ2-7 proteins): KAGVTQTPRYLIKTRGQQVTLSCSPISGHRSVSWYQQTPGQGLQFLFEYFSETQRNKGNFPGRFSGRQFSNSRSEMNVSTLELGDSALYLCASSLTGSPYEQYFGPGTRLTVT.